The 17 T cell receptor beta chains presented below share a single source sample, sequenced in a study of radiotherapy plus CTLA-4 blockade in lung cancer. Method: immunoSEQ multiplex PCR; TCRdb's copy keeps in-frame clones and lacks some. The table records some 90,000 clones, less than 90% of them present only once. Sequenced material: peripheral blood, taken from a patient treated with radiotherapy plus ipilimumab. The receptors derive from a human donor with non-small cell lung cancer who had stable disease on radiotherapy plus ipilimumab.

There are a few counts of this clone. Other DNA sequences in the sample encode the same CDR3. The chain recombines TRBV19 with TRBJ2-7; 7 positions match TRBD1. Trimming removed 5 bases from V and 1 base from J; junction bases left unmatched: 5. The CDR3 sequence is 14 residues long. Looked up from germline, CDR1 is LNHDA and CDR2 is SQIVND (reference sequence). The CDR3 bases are TGTGCCAGTAGTCCCGGACAGGTATCCTACGAGCAGTACTTC. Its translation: CASSPGQVSYEQYF.

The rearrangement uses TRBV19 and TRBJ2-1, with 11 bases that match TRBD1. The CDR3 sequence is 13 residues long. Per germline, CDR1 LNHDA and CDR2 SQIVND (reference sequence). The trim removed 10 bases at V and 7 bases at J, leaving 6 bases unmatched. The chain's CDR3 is CATAGQGDNEQFF. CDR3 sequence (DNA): TGTGCCACCGCGGGACAGGGGGATAATGAGCAGTTCTTC.

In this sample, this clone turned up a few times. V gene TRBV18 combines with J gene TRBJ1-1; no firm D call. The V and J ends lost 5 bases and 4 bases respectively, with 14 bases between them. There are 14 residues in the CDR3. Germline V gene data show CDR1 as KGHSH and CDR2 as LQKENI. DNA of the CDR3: TGTGCCAGCTCAAGCCCTCTTGGGATCACTGAAGCTTTCTTT. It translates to CASSSPLGITEAFF.

The CDR3 reads CASTVGLTDTQYF. Here the CDR3 DNA reads TGTGCCAGCACGGTGGGCCTCACAGATACGCAGTATTTT. The V gene is TRBV6-1, the J gene TRBJ2-3; the D is unclear. Trimming took 7 bases from V and 2 from J, leaving 10 bases between them. This CDR3 is built from 13 residues. The germline V gene has CDR1 MNHNS and CDR2 SASEGT.

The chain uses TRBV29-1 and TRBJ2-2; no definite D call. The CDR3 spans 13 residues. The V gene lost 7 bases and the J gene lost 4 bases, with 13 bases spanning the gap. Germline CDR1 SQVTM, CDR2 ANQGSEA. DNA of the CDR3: TGCAGCGCTGGTTGGTGGCCCACCGGGGAGCTGTTTTTT. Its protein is CSAGWWPTGELFF.

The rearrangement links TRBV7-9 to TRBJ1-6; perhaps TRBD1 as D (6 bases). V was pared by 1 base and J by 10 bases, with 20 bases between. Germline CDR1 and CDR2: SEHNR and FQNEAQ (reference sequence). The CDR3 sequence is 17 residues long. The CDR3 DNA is TGTGCCAGCAGCTTAGTGGTTGGCAGGGGAATTGTCTCACCCCTCCACTTT. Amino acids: CASSLVVGRGIVSPLHF.

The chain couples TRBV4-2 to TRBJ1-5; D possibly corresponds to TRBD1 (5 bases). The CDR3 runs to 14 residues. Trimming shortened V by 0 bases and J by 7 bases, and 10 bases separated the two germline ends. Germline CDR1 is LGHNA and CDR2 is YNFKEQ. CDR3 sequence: CASSQDSGGQPQHF. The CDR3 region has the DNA TGTGCCAGCAGCCAAGACAGCGGGGGACAGCCCCAGCATTTT.

The CDR3 nucleotides are TGTGCCAGCAGTGGACAGACAGGTTTTGGGGGTCAGCCCCAGCATTTT. Encoded protein: CASSGQTGFGGQPQHF. V and J are TRBV6-1 and TRBJ1-5; possible D gene TRBD1, 6 bases. This CDR3 comprises 16 residues. CDR1 and CDR2 (germline): MNHNS, SASEGT. V was trimmed by 4 bases and J by 6 bases, leaving 19 bases between them.

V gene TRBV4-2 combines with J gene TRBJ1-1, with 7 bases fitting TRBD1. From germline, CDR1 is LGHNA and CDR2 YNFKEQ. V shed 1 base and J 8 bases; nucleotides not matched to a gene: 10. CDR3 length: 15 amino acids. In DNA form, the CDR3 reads TGTGCCAGCAGCCAAGGCGGACAGGTTGGAAAAGAAGCTTTCTTT. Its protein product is CASSQGGQVGKEAFF.

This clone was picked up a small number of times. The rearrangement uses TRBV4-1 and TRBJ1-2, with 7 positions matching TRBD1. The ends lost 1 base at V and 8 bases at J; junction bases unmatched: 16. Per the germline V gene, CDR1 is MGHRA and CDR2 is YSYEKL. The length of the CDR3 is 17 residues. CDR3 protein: CASSQGWGLTGTSGYTF. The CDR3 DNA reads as TGCGCCAGCAGCCAAGGGTGGGGACTGACAGGGACAAGCGGCTACACCTTC.

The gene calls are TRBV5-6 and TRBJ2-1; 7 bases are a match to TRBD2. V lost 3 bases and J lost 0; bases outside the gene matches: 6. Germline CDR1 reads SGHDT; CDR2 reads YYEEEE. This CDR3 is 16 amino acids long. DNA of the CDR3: TGTGCCAGCAGCTCGGGACTACCTTTCTCCTACAATGAGCAGTTCTTC. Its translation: CASSSGLPFSYNEQFF.

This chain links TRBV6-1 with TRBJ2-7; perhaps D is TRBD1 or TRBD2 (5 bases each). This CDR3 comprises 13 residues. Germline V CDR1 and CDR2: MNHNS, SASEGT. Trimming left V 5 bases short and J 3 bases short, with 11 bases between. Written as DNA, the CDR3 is TGTGCCAGCAGTACGGGACGGCTCTACGAGCAGTACTTC. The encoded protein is CASSTGRLYEQYF.

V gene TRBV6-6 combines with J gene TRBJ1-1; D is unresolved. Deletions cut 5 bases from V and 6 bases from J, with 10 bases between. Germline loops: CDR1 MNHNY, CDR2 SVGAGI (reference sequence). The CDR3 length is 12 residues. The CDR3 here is CASSDGESEAFF. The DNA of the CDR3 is TGTGCCAGCAGTGACGGGGAGTCTGAAGCTTTCTTT.

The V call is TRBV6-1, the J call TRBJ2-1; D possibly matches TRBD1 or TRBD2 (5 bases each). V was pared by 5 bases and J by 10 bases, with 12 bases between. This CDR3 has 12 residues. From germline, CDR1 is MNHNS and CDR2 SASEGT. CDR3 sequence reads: CASSTTRDEQFF. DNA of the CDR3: TGTGCCAGCAGTACCACTAGGGACGAGCAGTTCTTC.

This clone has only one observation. The DNA of the CDR3 is TGTGCCAGCAGTGAAGCGGATCCGGGTAGGCCCCAGCATTTT. Protein product: CASSEADPGRPQHF. The chain employs TRBV6-1 and TRBJ1-5; D unresolved. From germline, CDR1 is MNHNS and CDR2 SASEGT. CDR3 length equals 14 residues. V was pared by 0 bases and J by 9 bases, with 12 bases between.

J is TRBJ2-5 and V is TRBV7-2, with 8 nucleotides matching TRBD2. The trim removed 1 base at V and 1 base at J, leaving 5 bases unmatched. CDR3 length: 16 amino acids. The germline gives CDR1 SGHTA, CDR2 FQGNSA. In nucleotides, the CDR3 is TGTGCCAGCAGCTTAGTACTCGGGGGGGTCCAAGAGACCCAGTACTTC. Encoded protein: CASSLVLGGVQETQYF.

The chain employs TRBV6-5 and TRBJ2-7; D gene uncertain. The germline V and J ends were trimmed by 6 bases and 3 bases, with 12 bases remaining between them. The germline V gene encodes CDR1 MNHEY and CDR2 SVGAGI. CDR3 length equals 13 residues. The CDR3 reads CASSRQGNYEQYF. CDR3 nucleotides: TGTGCCAGCAGCCGCCAAGGCAACTACGAGCAGTACTTC.